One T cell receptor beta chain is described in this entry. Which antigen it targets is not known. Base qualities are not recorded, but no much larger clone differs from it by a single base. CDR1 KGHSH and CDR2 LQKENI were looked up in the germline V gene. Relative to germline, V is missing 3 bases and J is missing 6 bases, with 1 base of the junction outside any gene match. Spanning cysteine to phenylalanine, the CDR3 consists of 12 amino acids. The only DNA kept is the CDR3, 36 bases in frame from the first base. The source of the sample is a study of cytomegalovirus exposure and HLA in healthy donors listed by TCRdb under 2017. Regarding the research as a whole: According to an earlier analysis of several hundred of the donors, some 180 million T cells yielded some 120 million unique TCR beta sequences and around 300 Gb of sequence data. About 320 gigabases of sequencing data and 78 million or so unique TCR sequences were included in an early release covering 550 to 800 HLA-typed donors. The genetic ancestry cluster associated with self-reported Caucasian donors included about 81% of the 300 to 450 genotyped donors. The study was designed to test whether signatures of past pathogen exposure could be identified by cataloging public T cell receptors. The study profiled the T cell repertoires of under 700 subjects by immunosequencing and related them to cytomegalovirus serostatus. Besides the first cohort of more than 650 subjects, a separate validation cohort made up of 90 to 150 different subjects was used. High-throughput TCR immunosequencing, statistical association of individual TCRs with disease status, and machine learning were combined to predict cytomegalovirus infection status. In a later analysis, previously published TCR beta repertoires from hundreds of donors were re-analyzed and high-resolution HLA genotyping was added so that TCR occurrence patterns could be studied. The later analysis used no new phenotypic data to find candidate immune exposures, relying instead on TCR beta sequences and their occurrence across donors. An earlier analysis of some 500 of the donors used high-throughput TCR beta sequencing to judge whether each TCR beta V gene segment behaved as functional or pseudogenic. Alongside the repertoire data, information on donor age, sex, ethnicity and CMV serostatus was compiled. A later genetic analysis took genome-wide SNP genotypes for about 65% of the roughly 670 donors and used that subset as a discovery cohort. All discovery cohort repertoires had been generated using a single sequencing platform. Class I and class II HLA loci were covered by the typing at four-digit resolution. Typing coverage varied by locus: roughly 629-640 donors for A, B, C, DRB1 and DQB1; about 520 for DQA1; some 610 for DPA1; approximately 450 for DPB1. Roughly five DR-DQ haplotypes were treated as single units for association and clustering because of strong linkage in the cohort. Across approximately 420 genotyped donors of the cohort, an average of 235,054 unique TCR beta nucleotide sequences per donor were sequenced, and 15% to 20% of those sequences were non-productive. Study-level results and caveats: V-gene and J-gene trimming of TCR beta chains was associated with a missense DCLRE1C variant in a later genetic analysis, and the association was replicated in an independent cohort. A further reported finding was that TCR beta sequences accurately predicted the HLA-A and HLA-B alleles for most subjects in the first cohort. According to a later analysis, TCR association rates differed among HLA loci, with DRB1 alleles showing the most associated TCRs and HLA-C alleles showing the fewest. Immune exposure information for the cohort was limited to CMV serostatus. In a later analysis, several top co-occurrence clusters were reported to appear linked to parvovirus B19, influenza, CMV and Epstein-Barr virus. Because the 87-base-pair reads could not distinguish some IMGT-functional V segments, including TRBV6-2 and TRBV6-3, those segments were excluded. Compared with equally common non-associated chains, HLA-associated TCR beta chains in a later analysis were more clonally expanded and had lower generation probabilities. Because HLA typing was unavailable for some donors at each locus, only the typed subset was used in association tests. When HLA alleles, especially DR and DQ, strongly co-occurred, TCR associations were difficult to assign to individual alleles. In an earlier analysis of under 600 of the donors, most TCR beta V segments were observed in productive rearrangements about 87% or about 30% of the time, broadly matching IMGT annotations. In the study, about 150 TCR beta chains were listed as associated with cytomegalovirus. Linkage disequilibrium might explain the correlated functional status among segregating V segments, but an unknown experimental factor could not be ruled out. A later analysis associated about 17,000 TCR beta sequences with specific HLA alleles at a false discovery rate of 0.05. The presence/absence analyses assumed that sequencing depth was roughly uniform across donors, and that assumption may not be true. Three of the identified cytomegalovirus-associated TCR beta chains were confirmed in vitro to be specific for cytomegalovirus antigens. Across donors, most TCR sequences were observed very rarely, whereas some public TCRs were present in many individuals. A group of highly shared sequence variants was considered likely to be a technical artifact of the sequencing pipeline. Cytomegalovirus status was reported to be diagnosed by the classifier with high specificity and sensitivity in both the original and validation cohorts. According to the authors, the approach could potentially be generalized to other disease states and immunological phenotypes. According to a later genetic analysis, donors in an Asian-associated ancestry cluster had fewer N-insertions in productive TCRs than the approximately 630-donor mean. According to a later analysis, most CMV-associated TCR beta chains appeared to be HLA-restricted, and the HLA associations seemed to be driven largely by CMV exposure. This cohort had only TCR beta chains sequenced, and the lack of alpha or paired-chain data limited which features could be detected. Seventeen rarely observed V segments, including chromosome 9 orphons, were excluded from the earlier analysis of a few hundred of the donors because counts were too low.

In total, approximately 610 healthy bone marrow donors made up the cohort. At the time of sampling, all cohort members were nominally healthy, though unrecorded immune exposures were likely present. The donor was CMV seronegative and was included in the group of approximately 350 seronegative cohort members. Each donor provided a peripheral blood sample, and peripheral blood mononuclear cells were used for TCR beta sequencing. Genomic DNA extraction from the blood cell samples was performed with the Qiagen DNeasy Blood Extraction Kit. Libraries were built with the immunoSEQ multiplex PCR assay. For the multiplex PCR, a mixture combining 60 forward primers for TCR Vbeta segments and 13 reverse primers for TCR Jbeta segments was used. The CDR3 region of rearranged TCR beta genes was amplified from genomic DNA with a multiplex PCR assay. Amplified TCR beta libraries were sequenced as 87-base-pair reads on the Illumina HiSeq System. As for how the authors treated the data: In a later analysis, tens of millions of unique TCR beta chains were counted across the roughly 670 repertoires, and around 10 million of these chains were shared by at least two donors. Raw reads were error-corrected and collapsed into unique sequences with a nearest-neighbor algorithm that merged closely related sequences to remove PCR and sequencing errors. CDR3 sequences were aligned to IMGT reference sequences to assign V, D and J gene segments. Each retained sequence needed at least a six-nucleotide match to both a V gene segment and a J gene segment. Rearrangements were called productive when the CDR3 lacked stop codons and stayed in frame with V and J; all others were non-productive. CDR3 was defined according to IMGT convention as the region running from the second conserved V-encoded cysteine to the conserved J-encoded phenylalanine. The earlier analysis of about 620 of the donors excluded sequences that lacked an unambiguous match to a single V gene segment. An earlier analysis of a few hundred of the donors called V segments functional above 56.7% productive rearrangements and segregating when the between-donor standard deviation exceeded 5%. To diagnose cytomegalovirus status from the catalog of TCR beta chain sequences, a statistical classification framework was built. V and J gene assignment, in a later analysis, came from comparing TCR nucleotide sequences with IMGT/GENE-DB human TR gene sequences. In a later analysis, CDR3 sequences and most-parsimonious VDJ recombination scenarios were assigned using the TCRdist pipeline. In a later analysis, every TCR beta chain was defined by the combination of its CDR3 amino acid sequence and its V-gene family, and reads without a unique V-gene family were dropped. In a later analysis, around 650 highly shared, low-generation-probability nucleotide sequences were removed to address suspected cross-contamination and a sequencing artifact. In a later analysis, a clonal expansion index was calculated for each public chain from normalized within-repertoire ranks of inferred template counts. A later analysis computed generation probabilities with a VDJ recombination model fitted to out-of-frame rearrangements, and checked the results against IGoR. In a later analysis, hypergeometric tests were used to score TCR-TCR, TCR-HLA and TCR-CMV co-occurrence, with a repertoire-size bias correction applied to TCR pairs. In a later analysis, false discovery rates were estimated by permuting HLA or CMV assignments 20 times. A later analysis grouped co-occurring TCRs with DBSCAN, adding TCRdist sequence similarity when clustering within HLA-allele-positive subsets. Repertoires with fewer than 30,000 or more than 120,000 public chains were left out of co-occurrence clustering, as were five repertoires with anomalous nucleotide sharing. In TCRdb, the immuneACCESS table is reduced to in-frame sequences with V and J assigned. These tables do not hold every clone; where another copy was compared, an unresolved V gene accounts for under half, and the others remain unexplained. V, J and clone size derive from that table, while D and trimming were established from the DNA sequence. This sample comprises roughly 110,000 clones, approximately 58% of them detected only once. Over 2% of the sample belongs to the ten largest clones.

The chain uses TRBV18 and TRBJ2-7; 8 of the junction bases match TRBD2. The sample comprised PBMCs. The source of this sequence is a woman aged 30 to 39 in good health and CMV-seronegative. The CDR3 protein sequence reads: CASSPGGAEQYF. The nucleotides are TGTGCCAGCTCACCCGGGGGGGCCGAGCAGTACTTC.